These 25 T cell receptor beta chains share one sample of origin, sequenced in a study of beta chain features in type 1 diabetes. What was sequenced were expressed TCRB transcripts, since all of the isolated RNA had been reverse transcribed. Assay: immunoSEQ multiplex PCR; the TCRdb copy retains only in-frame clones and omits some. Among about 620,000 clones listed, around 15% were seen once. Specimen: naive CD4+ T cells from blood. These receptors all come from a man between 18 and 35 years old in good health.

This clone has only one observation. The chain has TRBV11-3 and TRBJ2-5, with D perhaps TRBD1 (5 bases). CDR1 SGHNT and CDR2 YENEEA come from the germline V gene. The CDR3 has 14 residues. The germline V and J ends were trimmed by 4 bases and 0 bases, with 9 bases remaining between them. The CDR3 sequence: CASSSGADQETQYF. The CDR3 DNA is TGTGCCAGCAGCTCTGGGGCTGACCAAGAGACCCAGTACTTC. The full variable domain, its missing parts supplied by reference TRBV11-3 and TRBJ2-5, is EAGVVQSPRYKIIEKKQPVAFWCNPISGHNTLYWYLQNLGQGPELLIRYENEEAVDDSQLPKDRFSAERLKGVDSTLKIQPAELGDSAVYLCASSSGADQETQYFGPGTRLLVL.

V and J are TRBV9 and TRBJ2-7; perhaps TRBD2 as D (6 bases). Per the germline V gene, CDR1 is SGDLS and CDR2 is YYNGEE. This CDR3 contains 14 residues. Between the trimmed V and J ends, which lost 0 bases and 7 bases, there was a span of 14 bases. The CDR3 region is CASSVGLGILEQYF. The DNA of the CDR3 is TGTGCCAGCAGCGTAGGACTAGGGATTTTGGAGCAGTACTTC.

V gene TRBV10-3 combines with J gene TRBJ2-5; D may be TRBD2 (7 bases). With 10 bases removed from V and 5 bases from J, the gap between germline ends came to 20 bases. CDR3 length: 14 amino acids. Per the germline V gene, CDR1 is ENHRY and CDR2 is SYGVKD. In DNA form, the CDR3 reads TGTGCCACCAGGCCCCCGGGGGGCGTGGAGACCCAGTACTTC. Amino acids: CATRPPGGVETQYF.

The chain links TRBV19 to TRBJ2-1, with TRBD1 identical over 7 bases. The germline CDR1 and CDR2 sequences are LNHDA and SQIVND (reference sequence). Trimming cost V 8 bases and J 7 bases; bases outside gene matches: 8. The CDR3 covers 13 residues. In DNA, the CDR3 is TGTGCCAGTCAAACACAGGGGCGGAATGAGCAGTTCTTC. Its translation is CASQTQGRNEQFF.

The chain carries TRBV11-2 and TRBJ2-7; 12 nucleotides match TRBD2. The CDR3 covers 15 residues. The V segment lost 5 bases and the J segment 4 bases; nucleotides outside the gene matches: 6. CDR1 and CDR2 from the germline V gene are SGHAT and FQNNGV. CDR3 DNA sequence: TGTGCCAGCAGCCTCGGACTAGCGGGGATATACGAGCAGTACTTC. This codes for CASSLGLAGIYEQYF.

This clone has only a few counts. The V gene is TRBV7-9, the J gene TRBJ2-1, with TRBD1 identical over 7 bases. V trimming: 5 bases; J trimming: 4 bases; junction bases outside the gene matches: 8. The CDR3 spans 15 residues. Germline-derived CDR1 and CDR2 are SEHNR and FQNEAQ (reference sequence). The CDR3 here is CASSPDRASYNEQFF. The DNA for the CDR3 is TGTGCCAGCAGCCCAGACAGGGCATCTTACAATGAGCAGTTCTTC.

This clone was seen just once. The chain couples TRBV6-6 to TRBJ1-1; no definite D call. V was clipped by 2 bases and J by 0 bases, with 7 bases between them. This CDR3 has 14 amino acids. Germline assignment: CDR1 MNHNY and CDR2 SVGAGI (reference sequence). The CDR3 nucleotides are TGTGCCAGCAGTTACAGAAGGATGAACACTGAAGCTTTCTTT. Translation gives CASSYRRMNTEAFF.

CDR3 DNA sequence: TGTGCCAGCAGCACTACTGACAGGGGAAAGCAGTACTTC. Amino acids: CASSTTDRGKQYF. This sequence joins TRBV7-9 and TRBJ2-7; 8 bases align to TRBD1. The V gene end was trimmed by 5 bases and the J gene end by 8 bases; junction bases not matched to a gene: 8. The CDR3 runs 13 residues. Looked up from germline, CDR1 is SEHNR and CDR2 is FQNEAQ (reference sequence).

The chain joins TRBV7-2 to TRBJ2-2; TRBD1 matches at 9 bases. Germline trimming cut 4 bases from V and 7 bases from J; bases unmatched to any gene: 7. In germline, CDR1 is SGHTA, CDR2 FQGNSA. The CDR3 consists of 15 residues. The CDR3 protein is CASSSRDRAIGELFF. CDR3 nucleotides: TGTGCCAGCAGCTCTCGGGACAGGGCGATCGGGGAGCTGTTTTTT.

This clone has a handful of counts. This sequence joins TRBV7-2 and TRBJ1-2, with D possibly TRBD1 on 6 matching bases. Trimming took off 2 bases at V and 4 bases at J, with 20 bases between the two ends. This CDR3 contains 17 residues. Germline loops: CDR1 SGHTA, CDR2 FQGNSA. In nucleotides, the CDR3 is TGTGCCAGCAGCTTAAGAACCGTCGGGACATTGAGCTATGGCTACACCTTC. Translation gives CASSLRTVGTLSYGYTF.

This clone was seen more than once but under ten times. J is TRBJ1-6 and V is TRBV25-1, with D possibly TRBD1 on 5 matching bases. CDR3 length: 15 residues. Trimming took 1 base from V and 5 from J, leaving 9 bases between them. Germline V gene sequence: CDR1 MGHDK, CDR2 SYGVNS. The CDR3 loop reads CASSELTADNSPLHF. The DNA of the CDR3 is TGTGCCAGCAGTGAATTGACAGCTGATAATTCACCCCTCCACTTT.

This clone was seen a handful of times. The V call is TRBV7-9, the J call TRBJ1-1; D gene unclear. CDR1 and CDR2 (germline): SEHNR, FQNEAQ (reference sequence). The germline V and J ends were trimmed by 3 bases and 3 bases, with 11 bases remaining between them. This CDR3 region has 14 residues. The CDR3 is CASSFGFGHTEAFF. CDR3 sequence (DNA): TGTGCCAGCAGCTTTGGGTTCGGTCACACTGAAGCTTTCTTT.

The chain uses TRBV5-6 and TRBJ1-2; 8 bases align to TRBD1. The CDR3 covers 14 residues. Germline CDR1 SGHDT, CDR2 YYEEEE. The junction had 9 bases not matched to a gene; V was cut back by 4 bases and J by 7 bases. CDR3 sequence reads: CASSATGVVGGYTF. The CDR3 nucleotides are TGTGCCAGCAGCGCGACAGGGGTCGTGGGTGGCTACACCTTC.

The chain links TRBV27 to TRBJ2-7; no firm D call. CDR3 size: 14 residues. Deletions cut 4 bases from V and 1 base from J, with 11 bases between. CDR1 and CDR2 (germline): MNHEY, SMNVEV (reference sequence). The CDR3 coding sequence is TGTGCCAGCAGTTCCCCGGTCCTGTCCTACGAGCAGTACTTC. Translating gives CASSSPVLSYEQYF.

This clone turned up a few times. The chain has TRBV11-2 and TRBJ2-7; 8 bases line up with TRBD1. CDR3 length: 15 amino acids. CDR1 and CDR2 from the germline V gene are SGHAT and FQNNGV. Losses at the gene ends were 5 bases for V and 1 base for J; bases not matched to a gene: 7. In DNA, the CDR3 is TGTGCCAGCAGCCCGGGACAGGCAAATTCCTACGAGCAGTACTTC. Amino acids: CASSPGQANSYEQYF.

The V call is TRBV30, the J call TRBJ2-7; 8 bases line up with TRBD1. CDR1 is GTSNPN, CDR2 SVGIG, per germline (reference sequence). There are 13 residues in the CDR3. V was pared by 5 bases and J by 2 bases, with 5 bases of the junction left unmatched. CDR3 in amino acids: CAWGQGVTYEQYF. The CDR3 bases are TGTGCCTGGGGACAGGGAGTAACCTACGAGCAGTACTTC.

Written as DNA, the CDR3 is TGTGCTAGTGGTTTTCAAGGGAAGAACACTGAAGCTTTCTTT. It yields the protein CASGFQGKNTEAFF. This sequence joins TRBV12-5 and TRBJ1-1; no clear D. The CDR3 sequence is 14 residues long. Germline V CDR1 and CDR2: LGHNT, FRNRAP. V lost 3 bases to trimming and J lost 1 base, with 9 bases between them.

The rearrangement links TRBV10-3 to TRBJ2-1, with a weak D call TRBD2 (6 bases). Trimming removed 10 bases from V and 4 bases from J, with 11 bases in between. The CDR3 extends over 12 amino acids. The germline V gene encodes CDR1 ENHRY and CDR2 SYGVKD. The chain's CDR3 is CATRAGYNEQFF. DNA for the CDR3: TGTGCCACGCGGGCGGGGTACAATGAGCAGTTCTTC.

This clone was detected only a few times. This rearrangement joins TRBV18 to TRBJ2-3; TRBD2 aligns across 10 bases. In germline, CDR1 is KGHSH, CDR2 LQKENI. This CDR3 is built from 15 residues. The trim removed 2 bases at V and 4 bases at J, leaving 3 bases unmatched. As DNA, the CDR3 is TGTGCCAGCTCACCAACGACTAGCGGGCCAGATACGCAGTATTTT. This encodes CASSPTTSGPDTQYF.

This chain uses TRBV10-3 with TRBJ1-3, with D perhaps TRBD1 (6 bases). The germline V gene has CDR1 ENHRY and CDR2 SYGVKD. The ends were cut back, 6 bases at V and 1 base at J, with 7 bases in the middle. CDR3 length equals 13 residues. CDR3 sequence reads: CAIRQGSGNTIYF. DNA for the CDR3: TGTGCCATCAGGCAGGGGTCTGGAAACACCATATATTTT.

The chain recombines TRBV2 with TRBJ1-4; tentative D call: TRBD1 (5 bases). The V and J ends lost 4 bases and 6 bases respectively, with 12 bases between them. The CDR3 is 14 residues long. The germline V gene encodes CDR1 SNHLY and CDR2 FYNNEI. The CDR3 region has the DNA TGTGCCAGCAGTGTGGGGCCGTGGGATGAAAAACTGTTTTTT. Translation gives CASSVGPWDEKLFF. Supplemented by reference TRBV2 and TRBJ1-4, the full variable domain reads EPEVTQTPSHQVTQMGQEVILRCVPISNHLYFYWYRQILGQKVEFLVSFYNNEISEKSEIFDDQFSVERPDGSNFTLKIRSTKLEDSAMYFCASSVGPWDEKLFFGSGTQLSVL.

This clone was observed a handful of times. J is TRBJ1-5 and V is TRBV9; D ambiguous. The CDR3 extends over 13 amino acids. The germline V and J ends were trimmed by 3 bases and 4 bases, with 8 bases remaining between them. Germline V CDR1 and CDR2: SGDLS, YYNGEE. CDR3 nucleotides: TGTGCCAGCAGCGCCGAGAGTAATCAGCCCCAGCATTTT. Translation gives CASSAESNQPQHF. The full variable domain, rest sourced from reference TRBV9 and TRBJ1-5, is DSGVTQTPKHLITATGQRVTLRCSPRSGDLSVYWYQQSLDQGLQFLIQYYNGEERAKGNILERFSAQQFPDLHSELNLSSLELGDSALYFCASSAESNQPQHFGDGTRLSIL.

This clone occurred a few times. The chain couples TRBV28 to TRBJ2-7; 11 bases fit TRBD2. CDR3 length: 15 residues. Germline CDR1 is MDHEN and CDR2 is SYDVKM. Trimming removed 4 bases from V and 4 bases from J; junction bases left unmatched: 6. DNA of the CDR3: TGTGCCAGCAGTTCCATAACTAGCGGGGGTTACGAGCAGTACTTC. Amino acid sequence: CASSSITSGGYEQYF. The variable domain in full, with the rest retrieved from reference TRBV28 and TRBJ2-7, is DVKVTQSSRYLVKRTGEKVFLECVQDMDHENMFWYRQDPGLGLRLIYFSYDVKMKEKGDIPEGYSVSREKKERFSLILESASTNQTSMYLCASSSITSGGYEQYFGPGTRLTVT.

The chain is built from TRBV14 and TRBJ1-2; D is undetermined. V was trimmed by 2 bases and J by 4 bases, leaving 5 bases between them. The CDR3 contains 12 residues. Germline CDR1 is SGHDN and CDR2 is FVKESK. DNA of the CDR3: TGTGCCAGCAGCCAACAGCTCTATGGCTACACCTTC. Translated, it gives CASSQQLYGYTF.

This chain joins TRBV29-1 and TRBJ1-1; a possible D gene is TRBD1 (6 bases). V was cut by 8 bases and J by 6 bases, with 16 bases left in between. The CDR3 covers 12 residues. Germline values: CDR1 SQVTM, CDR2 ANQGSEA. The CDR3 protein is CSSRGGKAEAFF. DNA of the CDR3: TGCAGCTCGAGAGGGGGGAAGGCTGAAGCTTTCTTT. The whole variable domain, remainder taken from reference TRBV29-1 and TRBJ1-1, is SAVISQKPSRDICQRGTSLTIQCQVDSQVTMMFWYRQQPGQSLTLIATANQGSEATYESGFVIDKFPISRPNLTFSTLTVSNMSPEDSSIYLCSSRGGKAEAFFGQGTRLTVV.